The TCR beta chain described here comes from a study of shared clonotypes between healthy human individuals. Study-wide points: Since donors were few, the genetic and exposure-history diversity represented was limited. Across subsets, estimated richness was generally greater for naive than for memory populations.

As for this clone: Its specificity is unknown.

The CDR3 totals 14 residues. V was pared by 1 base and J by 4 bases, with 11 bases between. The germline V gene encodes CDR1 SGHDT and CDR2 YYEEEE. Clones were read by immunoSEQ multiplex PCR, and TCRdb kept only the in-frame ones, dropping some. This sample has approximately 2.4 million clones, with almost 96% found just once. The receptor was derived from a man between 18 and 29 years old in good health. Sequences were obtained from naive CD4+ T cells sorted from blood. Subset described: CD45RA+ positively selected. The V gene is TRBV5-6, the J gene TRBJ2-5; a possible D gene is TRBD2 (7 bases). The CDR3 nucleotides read TGTGCCAGCAGCTTGCGGGGGGCCGTAGAGACCCAGTACTTC. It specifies CASSLRGAVETQYF.